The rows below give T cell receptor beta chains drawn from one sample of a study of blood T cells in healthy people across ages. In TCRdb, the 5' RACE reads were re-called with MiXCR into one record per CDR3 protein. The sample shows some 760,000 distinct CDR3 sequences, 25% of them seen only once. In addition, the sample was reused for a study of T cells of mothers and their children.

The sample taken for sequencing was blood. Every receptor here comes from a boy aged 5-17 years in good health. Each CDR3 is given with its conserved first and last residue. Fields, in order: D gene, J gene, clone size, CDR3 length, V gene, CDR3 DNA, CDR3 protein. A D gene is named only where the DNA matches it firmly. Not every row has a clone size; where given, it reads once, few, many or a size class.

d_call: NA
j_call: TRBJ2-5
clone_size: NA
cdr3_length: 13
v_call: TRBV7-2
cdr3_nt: TGTGCCAGCGCACGGGGGGCCAAAGAGACCCAGTACTTC
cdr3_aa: CASARGAKETQYF

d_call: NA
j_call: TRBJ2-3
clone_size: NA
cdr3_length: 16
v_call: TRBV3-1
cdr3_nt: TGTGCCAGCAGCCCCCGCCAGGGAGGCGCGACAGATACGCAGTATTTT
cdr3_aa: CASSPRQGGATDTQYF

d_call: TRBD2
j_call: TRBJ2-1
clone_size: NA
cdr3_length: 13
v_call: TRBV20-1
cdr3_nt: TGCAGTACTAGCGGGGTCGGTGGGAATGAGCAGTTCTTC
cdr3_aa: CSTSGVGGNEQFF

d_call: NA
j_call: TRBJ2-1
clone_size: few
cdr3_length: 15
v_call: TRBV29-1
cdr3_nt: TGCAGCGTTGTGGCTAGCCTGACCCAGGGTAATGAGCAGTTCTTC
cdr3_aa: CSVVASLTQGNEQFF

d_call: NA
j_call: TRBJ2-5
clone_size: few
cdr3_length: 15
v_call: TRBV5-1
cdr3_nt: TGCGCCAGCAGCTTGGAAGTCCCTTGGCAAGAGACCCAGTACTTC
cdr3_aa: CASSLEVPWQETQYF

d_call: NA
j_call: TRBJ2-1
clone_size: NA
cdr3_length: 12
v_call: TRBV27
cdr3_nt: TGTGCCAGCAGAGCCGAGGAGAATGAGCAGTTCTTC
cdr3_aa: CASRAEENEQFF

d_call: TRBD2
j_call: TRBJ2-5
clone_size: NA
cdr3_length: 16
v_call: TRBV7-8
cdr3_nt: TGTGCCAGCAGCGAGACTAGCGGGGGGTTCGGGGAGACCCAGTACTTC
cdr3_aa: CASSETSGGFGETQYF

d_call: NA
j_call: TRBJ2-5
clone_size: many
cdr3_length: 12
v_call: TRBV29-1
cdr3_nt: TGCAGCGTTGTCGGAGGATCAGAGACCCAGTACTTC
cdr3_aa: CSVVGGSETQYF

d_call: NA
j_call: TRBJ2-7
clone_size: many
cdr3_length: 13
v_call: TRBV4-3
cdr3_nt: TGCGCCAGCAGCCGAGACACCACCTACGAGCAGTACTTC
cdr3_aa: CASSRDTTYEQYF

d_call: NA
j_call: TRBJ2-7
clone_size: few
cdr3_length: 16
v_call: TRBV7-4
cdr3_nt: TGTGCCAGCAGCCAAAAGAAGTACTCGTTACCCTACGAGCAGTACTTC
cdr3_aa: CASSQKKYSLPYEQYF

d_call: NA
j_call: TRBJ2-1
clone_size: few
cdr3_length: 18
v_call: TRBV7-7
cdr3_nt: TGTGCTAGCAGCTTAGGGGTCCCAAGTAGCGGGACAGGAAATGAGCAGTTCTTC
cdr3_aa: CASSLGVPSSGTGNEQFF

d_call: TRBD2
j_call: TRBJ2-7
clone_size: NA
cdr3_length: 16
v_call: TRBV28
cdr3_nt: TGTGCCAGCAGTTTATCCCGCGGGAGCAACTCCTACGAGCAGTACTTC
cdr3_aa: CASSLSRGSNSYEQYF

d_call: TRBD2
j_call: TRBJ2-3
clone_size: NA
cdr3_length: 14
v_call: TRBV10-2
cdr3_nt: TGCGCCAGCACGACTAGCGGGGGGGCGGATACGCAGTATTTT
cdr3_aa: CASTTSGGADTQYF

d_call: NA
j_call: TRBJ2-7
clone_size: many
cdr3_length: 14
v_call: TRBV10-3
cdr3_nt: TGTGCCATCACCCCGTCAGGCCGAATGTACGAGCAGTACTTC
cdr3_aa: CAITPSGRMYEQYF

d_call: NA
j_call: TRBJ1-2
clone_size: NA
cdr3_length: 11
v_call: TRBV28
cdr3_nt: TGTGCCAGCGCCGACCAAGAAGGCTACACCTTC
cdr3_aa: CASADQEGYTF

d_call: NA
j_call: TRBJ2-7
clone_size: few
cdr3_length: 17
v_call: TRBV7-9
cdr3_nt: TGTGCCAGCAGCTTAGCGGGTGTGCTGGGGTCCGCCTACGAGCAGTACTTC
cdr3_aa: CASSLAGVLGSAYEQYF

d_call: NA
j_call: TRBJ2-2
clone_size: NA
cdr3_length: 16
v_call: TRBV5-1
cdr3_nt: TGCGCCAGCAGCTTGCCGCAGGGGCAAAACACCGGGGAGCTGTTTTTT
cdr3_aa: CASSLPQGQNTGELFF

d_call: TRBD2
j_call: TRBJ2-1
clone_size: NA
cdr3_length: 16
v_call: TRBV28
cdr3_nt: TGTGCCAGCAGTTCCACGGGGACTAGCGGCTATAATGAGCAGTTCTTC
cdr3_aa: CASSSTGTSGYNEQFF

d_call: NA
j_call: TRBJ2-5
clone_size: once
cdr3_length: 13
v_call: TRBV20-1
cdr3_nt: TGCAGTGCTATGGGACGTAACCAAGAGACCCAGTACTTC
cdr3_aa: CSAMGRNQETQYF

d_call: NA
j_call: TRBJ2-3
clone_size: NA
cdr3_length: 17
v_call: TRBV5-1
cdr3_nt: TGCGCCAGCAGGTGGTTAGGTGGTAGCGTGAGCACAGATACGCAGTATTTT
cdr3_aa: CASRWLGGSVSTDTQYF

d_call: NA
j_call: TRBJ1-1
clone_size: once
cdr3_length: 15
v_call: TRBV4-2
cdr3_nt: TGTGCCAGCAGCCAAGCGGGGGAGATGAACACTGAAGCTTTCTTT
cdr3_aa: CASSQAGEMNTEAFF

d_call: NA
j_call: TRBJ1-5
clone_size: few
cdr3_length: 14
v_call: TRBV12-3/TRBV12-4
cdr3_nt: TGTGCCAGCAGCCCTGTAGATAGCAATCAGCCCCAGCATTTT
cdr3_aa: CASSPVDSNQPQHF

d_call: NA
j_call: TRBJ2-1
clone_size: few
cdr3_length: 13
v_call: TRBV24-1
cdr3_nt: TGTGCCACCAGTGTCCACGGCAGCAATGAGCAGTTCTTC
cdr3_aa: CATSVHGSNEQFF

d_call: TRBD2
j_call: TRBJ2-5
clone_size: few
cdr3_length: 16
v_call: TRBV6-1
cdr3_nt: TGTGCCAGCAGGAGCCTAGCGGGGGAACTTCAAGAGACCCAGTACTTC
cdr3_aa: CASRSLAGELQETQYF

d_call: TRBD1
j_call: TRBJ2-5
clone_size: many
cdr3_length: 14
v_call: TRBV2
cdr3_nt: TGTGCCAGCAGTCCGACAGGGCGGCAAGAGACCCAGTACTTC
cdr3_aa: CASSPTGRQETQYF

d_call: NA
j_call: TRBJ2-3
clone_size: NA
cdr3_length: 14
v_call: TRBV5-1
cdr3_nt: TGCGCCAGCAGTATCCAGGAGAGCACAGATACGCAGTATTTT
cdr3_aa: CASSIQESTDTQYF

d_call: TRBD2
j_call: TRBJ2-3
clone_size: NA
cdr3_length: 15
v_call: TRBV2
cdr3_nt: TGTGCCAGCACCCGACTAGCGGGGGACACAGATACGCAGTATTTT
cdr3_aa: CASTRLAGDTDTQYF

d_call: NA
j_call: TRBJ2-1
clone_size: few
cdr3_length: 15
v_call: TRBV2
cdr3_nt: TGTGCCAGCAGTGTGGGGACTGCCATCTACAATGAGCAGTTCTTC
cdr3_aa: CASSVGTAIYNEQFF

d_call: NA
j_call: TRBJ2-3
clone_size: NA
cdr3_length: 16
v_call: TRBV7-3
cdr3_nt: TGTGCCAGCAGCTTACTGGCTGGGTCGGGCACAGATACGCAGTATTTT
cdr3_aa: CASSLLAGSGTDTQYF

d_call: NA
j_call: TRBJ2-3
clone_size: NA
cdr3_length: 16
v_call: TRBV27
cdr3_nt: TGTGCCAGCAGTTCATCACACCCGTTCGGGGCAGATACGCAGTATTTT
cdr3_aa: CASSSSHPFGADTQYF

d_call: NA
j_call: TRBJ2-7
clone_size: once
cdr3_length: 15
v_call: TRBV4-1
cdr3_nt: TGCGCCAGCAGCCAAGACCGACACCTTTCCTACGAGCAGTACTTC
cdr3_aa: CASSQDRHLSYEQYF

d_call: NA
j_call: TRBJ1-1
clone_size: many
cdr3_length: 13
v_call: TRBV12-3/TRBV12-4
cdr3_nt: TGTGCCAGCAGTTTGGGAAAGAACACTGAAGCTTTCTTT
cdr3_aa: CASSLGKNTEAFF

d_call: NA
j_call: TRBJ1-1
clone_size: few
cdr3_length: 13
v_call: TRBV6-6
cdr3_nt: TGTGCCAGCAGTTCCGGGCAGACCACTGAAGCTTTCTTT
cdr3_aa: CASSSGQTTEAFF

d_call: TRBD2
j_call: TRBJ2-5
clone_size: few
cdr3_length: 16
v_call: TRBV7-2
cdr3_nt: TGTGCCAGCAGCATATACGCGGGAGAGTCAGCCGGGACCCAGTACTTC
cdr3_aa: CASSIYAGESAGTQYF

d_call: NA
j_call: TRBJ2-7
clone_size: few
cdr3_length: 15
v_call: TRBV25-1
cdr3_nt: TGTGCCAGCAGTGCTAAGGACCGTCATCGCAACGAGCAGTACTTC
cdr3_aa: CASSAKDRHRNEQYF

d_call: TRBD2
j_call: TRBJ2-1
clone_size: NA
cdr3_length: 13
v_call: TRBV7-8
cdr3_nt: TGTGCCACAATAGCGGGAGGGCCGAATGAGCAGTTCTTC
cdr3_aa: CATIAGGPNEQFF

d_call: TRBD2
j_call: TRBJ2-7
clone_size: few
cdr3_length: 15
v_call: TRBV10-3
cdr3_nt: TGTGCCATCAGTGAAGGAGCGGGAGCCCCCAACGAGCAGTACTTC
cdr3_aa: CAISEGAGAPNEQYF

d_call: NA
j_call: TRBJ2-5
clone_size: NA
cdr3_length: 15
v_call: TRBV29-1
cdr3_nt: TGCAGCGCCTCCGTACCGACAGAGGTCCAAGAGACCCAGTACTTC
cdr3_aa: CSASVPTEVQETQYF

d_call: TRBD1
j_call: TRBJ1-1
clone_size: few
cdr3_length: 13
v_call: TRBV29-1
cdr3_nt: TGCAGCGTTACCAGGGGGCGGAACACCGAAGCTTTCTTT
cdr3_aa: CSVTRGRNTEAFF

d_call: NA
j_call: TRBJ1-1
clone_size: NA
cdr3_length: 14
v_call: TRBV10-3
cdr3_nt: TGTGCCATCAGTGAATTTGGGGGGGCCACTGAAGCTTTCTTT
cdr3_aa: CAISEFGGATEAFF

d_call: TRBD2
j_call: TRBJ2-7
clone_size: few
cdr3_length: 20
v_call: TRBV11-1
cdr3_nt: TGTGCCAGCAGCCCGAGGCTCGGGACCAGCGGGAGTTGGGAAGACAACGAGCAGTACTTC
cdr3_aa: CASSPRLGTSGSWEDNEQYF

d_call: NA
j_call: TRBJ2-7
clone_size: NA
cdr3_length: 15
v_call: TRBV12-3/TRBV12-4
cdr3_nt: TGTGCCAGCAGACCCACGGGCAGTTCCCTCTACGAGCAGTACTTC
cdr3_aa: CASRPTGSSLYEQYF

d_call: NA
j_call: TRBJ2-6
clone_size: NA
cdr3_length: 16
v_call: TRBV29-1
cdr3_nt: TGCAGCGTTGAATCGTGGACAGTCTCTGGGGCCAACGTCCTGACTTTC
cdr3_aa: CSVESWTVSGANVLTF

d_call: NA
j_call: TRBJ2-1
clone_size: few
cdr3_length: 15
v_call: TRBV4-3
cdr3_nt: TGCGCCAGCAGCCAAGAGGTGAGCTCCTACAATGAGCGGTTCTTC
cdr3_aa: CASSQEVSSYNERFF

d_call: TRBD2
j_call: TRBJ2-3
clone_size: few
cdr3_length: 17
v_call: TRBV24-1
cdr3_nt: TGTGCCACCAGTGATTTAGGGACTAGCGGGTGCACAGATACGCAGTATTTT
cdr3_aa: CATSDLGTSGCTDTQYF

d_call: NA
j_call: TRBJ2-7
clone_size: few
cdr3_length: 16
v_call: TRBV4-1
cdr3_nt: TGCGCCAGCAGCCAAGATGTGGCGGGCCGATCCTACGAGCAGTACTTC
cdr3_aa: CASSQDVAGRSYEQYF

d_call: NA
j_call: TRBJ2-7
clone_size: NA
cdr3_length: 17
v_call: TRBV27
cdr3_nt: TGTGCCAGCAGTCCGCTGACAGACACCGGACACTCCTACGAGCAGTACTTC
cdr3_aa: CASSPLTDTGHSYEQYF

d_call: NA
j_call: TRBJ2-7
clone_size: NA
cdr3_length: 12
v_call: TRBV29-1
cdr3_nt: TGCAGCGCCGGGGGACAGACCTACGAGCAGTACTTC
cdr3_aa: CSAGGQTYEQYF

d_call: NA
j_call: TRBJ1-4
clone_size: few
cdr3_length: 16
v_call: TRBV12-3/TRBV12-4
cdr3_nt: TGTGCCAGCAGTAAAAGTCGCGGGGCCTATAATGAAAAACTGTTTTTT
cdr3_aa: CASSKSRGAYNEKLFF